The next 2 T cell receptor beta chains were all read from a single sample in a study of blood T cell repertoires in COVID-19. The repertoire was sequenced with immunoSEQ multiplex PCR; TCRdb's copy has only in-frame clones and lacks some. The sample holds about 58,000 clones, roughly nine tenths seen once. Material: peripheral blood. These receptors all stem from a woman aged 70-85 years with active COVID-19.

The chain couples TRBV2 to TRBJ1-2; D is unclear. Trimming pared 7 bases from V and 3 bases from J, leaving 15 bases between. CDR3 length: 14 amino acids. In germline, CDR1 is SNHLY, CDR2 FYNNEI. CDR3 coding DNA: TGTGCCAGCACCGACCCGGCAGGTGACTATGGCTACACCTTC. Protein sequence: CASTDPAGDYGYTF. The variable domain in full, with the rest retrieved from reference TRBV2 and TRBJ1-2, is EPEVTQTPSHQVTQMGQEVILRCVPISNHLYFYWYRQILGQKVEFLVSFYNNEISEKSEIFDDQFSVERPDGSNFTLKIRSTKLEDSAMYFCASTDPAGDYGYTFGSGTRLTVV.

J is TRBJ1-4 and V is TRBV10-1, with 9 bases aligning to TRBD1. Germline loops: CDR1 WNHNN, CDR2 SYGVQD (reference sequence). V was clipped by 10 bases and J by 10 bases; unmatched bases: 4. There are 11 residues in the CDR3. The CDR3 bases are TGCGCCACCTCGACAGGGGGAAAACTGTTTTTT. As protein: CATSTGGKLFF.